The present T cell receptor (beta chain) was sequenced within a study of T cell changes during pregnancy in multiple sclerosis (dated by TCRdb to about 2019). For the wider study: The study examined how the T cell repertoire changed over the course of pregnancy in women with multiple sclerosis.

Trimming leaves V shorter by 3 bases and J shorter by 5 bases, with the junction holding 7 bases beyond the gene matches. The germline V gene encodes CDR1 SGHDT and CDR2 YYEEEE. The CDR3 goes from the cysteine to the phenylalanine over 16 residues. Left in the record is the CDR3 DNA by itself, 48 bases read in frame from the first base. The library was built by means of the immunoSEQ multiplex PCR assay. In TCRdb, the immuneACCESS table is reduced to in-frame sequences with V and J assigned. These tables do not hold every clone; where another copy was compared, an unresolved V gene accounts for under half, and the others remain unexplained. This sample lists about 80,000 clones; about 94% were detected once. About 2.3% of the sample rests with the top ten. Comment on this clone: Which antigen it targets is not known. No per-base quality is available; no much larger clone lies one base away.

This chain is built from TRBV5-6 and TRBJ2-2; 10 of the junction bases match TRBD2. Sequenced here: peripheral blood, sampled in the third trimester of pregnancy. This TCR was recovered from a female donor with multiple sclerosis, enrolled in a pregnancy study. CDR3 protein: CASSSPRTSGTGELFF. The base sequence is TGTGCCAGCAGCTCCCCGAGGACTAGCGGAACCGGGGAGCTGTTTTTT. Outside the CDR3, residues come from the reference TRBV5-6 and TRBJ2-2 proteins, so the full variable domain is: DAGVTQSPTHLIKTRGQQVTLRCSPKSGHDTVSWYQQALGQGPQFIFQYYEEEERQRGNFPDRFSGHQFPNYSSELNVNALLLGDSALYLCASSSPRTSGTGELFFGEGSRLTVL.